Given below is one TCR beta chain in context. Those enrolled, adults aged roughly 18 to 90 years, came from 24 US areas. All recovered Cohort 3 donors got two negative PCRs, got clearance, or saw symptom resolution. The CDR3 length is 14 residues. Trimming cost V 2 bases and J 4 bases, with 11 bases left between them. CDR1 is SGHTA and CDR2 is FQGNSA in the germline V gene. The data stem from a study of blood T cell repertoires in COVID-19. Overall study context: Donors in the United States, Italy and Spain gave samples during acute or convalescent COVID-19.

Original processing methods: By means of reference gene primer amplification, nucleated cell counts were estimated. Profiling relied on immunoSEQ multiplex PCR, and the TCRdb table lists in-frame clones only, not all of them. For V, J and clone size, that table is used; D and trimming come from the DNA. This sample has approximately 220,000 clones, with 90% found just once. The receptor's source is a young man who had recovered from COVID-19. V usage is TRBV7-2 and J usage is TRBJ2-5, with D possibly being TRBD1 (5 bases). The sequencing sample was made of PBMCs or T cells enriched from blood (not recorded which). The CDR3 DNA follows: TGTGCCAGCAGCTTACAGGGTTGGGGAGAGACCCAGTACTTC. Its protein product is CASSLQGWGETQYF. Combining the CDR3 with reference TRBV7-2 and TRBJ2-5 gives the whole variable domain GAGVSQSPSNKVTEKGKDVELRCDPISGHTALYWYRQSLGQGLEFLIYFQGNSAPDKSGLPSDRFSAERTGGSVSTLTIQRTQQEDSAVYLCASSLQGWGETQYFGPGTRLLVL.